Listed below are T cell receptor beta chains from one sample, sequenced in a study of CD8+ T cells in alopecia areata. Assay used: immunoSEQ multiplex PCR; TCRdb lists only in-frame clones, some missing. In the table there are roughly 230,000 clones, about 40% of which are singletons. Material: CD4+ T cells sorted from blood, obtained around week 37, from a patient treated with tofacitinib. These receptors originate from a human donor with alopecia areata. Both conserved end residues are part of each CDR3. The D gene is left open where the match is weak. Only part of the rows carry a size: once, few, many, or a class if the clone is expanded.

clone_size j_call v_call d_call cdr3_aa cdr3_nt
. TRBJ2-7 TRBV5-1 TRBD2 CASSLEGTSIFDEQYF TGCGCCAGCAGCTTGGAAGGGACTAGCATCTTCGACGAGCAGTACTTC
. TRBJ2-3 TRBV11-3 TRBD1 CASSSGGGRADTQYF TGTGCCAGCAGCTCAGGGGGCGGTAGGGCAGATACGCAGTATTTT
. TRBJ2-3 TRBV30 TRBD2 CAWGLAGSGGTNTQYF TGTGCCTGGGGACTAGCGGGGTCAGGGGGCACGAATACGCAGTATTTT
. TRBJ2-1 TRBV15 . CATSRAGAGGYNEQFF TGTGCCACCAGCAGAGCCGGGGCAGGGGGGTATAATGAGCAGTTCTTC
. TRBJ1-4 TRBV29-1 . CSVEWEEKLFF TGCAGCGTTGAATGGGAGGAAAAACTGTTTTTT
few TRBJ1-2 TRBV7-2 TRBD1 CASSPGTGYFGYTF TGTGCCAGCAGCCCTGGGACAGGGTATTTTGGCTACACCTTC
. TRBJ2-2 TRBV6-5 TRBD1 CASSYSRQGRTGELFF TGTGCCAGCAGTTACTCGAGACAGGGTCGCACCGGGGAGCTGTTTTTT
few TRBJ1-5 TRBV29-1 TRBD1 CSVGTGFNQPQHF TGCAGCGTGGGGACAGGGTTCAATCAGCCCCAGCATTTT
few TRBJ2-3 TRBV7-2 . CASSPVRGTDTQYF TGTGCCAGCAGCCCTGTCCGCGGCACAGATACGCAGTATTTT
. TRBJ2-3 TRBV19 TRBD2 CASSKRGLAGGEDTQYF TGTGCCAGTAGTAAGAGGGGACTAGCGGGAGGTGAGGATACGCAGTATTTT
few TRBJ1-2 TRBV7-2 . CASSFTTGPYGYTF TGTGCCAGCAGCTTCACGACAGGACCCTATGGCTACACCTTC
. TRBJ2-6 TRBV4-3 . CASSQDRAGWSSGANVLTF TGCGCCAGCAGCCAAGATCGGGCAGGCTGGAGCTCTGGGGCCAACGTCCTGACTTTC
. TRBJ1-1 TRBV15 . CATSRDHAGTEAFF TGTGCCACCAGCAGAGATCATGCAGGGACTGAAGCTTTCTTT
. TRBJ1-5 TRBV15 . CATSREYQPQHF TGTGCCACCAGCAGAGAGTATCAGCCCCAGCATTTT
. TRBJ2-1 TRBV7-9 TRBD2 CASSLARLAGVVYNEQFF TGTGCCAGCAGCTTAGCGCGGCTAGCGGGAGTTGTCTACAATGAGCAGTTCTTC
few TRBJ2-1 TRBV5-1 . CASSLQRVSSNEQFF TGCGCCAGCAGCTTGCAGCGGGTCTCAAGCAATGAGCAGTTCTTC
. TRBJ1-1 TRBV5-1 TRBD1 CASRTGTGVNTEAFF TGCGCCAGCAGGACCGGGACAGGGGTCAACACTGAAGCTTTCTTT
few TRBJ2-5 TRBV5-1 TRBD2 CASSLAGGSETQYF TGCGCCAGCAGCTTAGCGGGAGGGAGTGAGACCCAGTACTTC
. TRBJ2-1 TRBV19 . CASSKNSPGIDNEQFF TGTGCCAGTAGTAAAAATTCACCGGGAATAGACAATGAGCAGTTCTTC
. TRBJ2-4 TRBV5-4 . CASSLGVSEIQYF TGTGCCAGCAGCTTGGGGGTTAGCGAAATTCAGTACTTC
. TRBJ2-5 TRBV10-3 TRBD2 CAISPSGQETQYF TGTGCCATCAGCCCTAGCGGCCAAGAGACCCAGTACTTC
. TRBJ2-2 TRBV7-9 . CASLYLRRASTGELFF TGTGCCAGCCTCTACCTCCGAAGGGCTAGCACCGGGGAGCTGTTTTTT
. TRBJ2-7 TRBV6-1 TRBD2 CASTRIGLAGEQYF TGTGCCAGCACCAGAATAGGACTAGCGGGGGAGCAGTACTTC
. TRBJ2-1 TRBV9 TRBD2 CASSRTSGQEQFF TGTGCCAGCAGTAGGACTAGCGGACAAGAGCAGTTCTTC
. TRBJ2-1 TRBV2 TRBD2 CASSELAGGAEQFF TGTGCCAGCAGCGAACTAGCGGGAGGGGCTGAGCAGTTCTTC
. TRBJ2-7 TRBV5-1 . CASSLRRGPYEQYF TGCGCCAGCAGCTTGAGGCGGGGGCCCTACGAGCAGTACTTC
. TRBJ2-7 TRBV4-3 . CASSQDHHGGGYEQYF TGCGCCAGCAGCCAAGACCACCACGGAGGGGGATACGAGCAGTACTTC
. TRBJ2-4 TRBV2 . CASRITGTTHF TGTGCCAGCAGGATTACCGGGACAACCCACTTC
few TRBJ2-5 TRBV5-1 TRBD2 CASSRLAPKQETQYF TGCGCCAGCAGCCGACTAGCGCCGAAGCAAGAGACCCAGTACTTC
few TRBJ2-5 TRBV29-1 . CSVVYNLQETQYF TGCAGCGTTGTATATAATCTCCAAGAGACCCAGTACTTC
. TRBJ2-3 TRBV11-2 . CASSLDGDTSTDTQYF TGTGCCAGCAGCTTAGACGGGGATACTAGCACAGATACGCAGTATTTT
few TRBJ2-7 TRBV29-1 . CSVRAGPTLEQYF TGCAGCGTCCGTGCGGGCCCCACCCTCGAGCAGTACTTC
few TRBJ2-7 TRBV6-1 . CASIYPGNSYEQYF TGTGCCAGCATATATCCCGGGAATTCCTACGAGCAGTACTTC
. TRBJ2-6 TRBV11-2 TRBD1 CASSTPNRGSGANVLTF TGTGCCAGCAGCACCCCCAACAGGGGGTCTGGGGCCAACGTCCTGACTTTC
. TRBJ2-1 TRBV5-1 TRBD1 CASSPRGTGVYEQFF TGCGCCAGCAGCCCGAGAGGGACAGGTGTTTATGAGCAGTTCTTC
few TRBJ1-2 TRBV27 . CASGAGYGYTF TGTGCCAGCGGGGCAGGGTATGGCTACACCTTC
. TRBJ1-3 TRBV29-1 . CSVSEGTGNTIYF TGCAGCGTTAGTGAAGGGACTGGAAACACCATATATTTT
. TRBJ2-5 TRBV10-3 . CAIGTGTQETQYF TGTGCCATCGGGACGGGAACACAAGAGACCCAGTACTTC
. TRBJ1-1 TRBV7-9 . CASSLEGVVTEAFF TGTGCCAGCAGCTTAGAAGGGGTTGTCACTGAAGCTTTCTTT
. TRBJ1-2 TRBV13 . CASSSYGASYGYTF TGTGCCAGCAGCTCCTATGGGGCGTCCTATGGCTACACCTTC
once TRBJ1-2 TRBV28 . CASSLRTGYTF TGTGCCAGCAGTTTAAGAACTGGCTACACCTTC
. TRBJ2-5 TRBV2 TRBD2 CASSEGLAGTQETQYF TGTGCCAGCAGTGAAGGGCTAGCGGGAACCCAAGAGACCCAGTACTTC
few TRBJ2-1 TRBV5-1 . CASSPLPGKNEQFF TGCGCCAGCAGCCCCCTGCCGGGGAAAAATGAGCAGTTCTTC
. TRBJ2-7 TRBV30 . CAWSVSVPYEQYF TGTGCCTGGAGTGTGTCAGTCCCCTACGAGCAGTACTTC
. TRBJ1-2 TRBV6-5 . CASSSRQGGYTF TGTGCCAGCAGTTCCCGCCAGGGTGGCTACACCTTC
few TRBJ2-7 TRBV6-5 TRBD2 CASSYGRVQYF TGTGCCAGCAGTTACGGGAGGGTGCAGTACTTC
. TRBJ2-2 TRBV7-7 TRBD1 CASRQDRVTGELFF TGTGCCAGCAGGCAGGACAGGGTCACCGGGGAGCTGTTTTTT
few TRBJ2-7 TRBV30 . CAWSALQGVHEQYF TGTGCCTGGAGTGCCCTCCAAGGCGTCCACGAGCAGTACTTC
few TRBJ2-3 TRBV30 . CAWSDTDTQYF TGTGCCTGGAGTGACACAGATACGCAGTATTTT
. TRBJ1-1 TRBV5-1 . CASSLGGTRNTEAFF TGCGCCAGCAGCTTGGGGGGGACAAGGAACACTGAAGCTTTCTTT
. TRBJ2-2 TRBV6-5 . CASSYNTGQGGELFF TGTGCCAGCAGTTATAACACAGGGCAGGGCGGGGAGCTGTTTTTT
few TRBJ2-3 TRBV30 TRBD1 CATETGVGDTQYF TGTGCCACCGAAACAGGGGTAGGAGATACGCAGTATTTT
medium-sized TRBJ2-3 TRBV10-3 . CAISGAREDTQYF TGTGCCATCAGTGGGGCCCGAGAAGATACGCAGTATTTT
. TRBJ2-6 TRBV5-1 . CASSLAGANVLTF TGCGCCAGCAGCTTGGCTGGGGCCAACGTCCTGACTTTC